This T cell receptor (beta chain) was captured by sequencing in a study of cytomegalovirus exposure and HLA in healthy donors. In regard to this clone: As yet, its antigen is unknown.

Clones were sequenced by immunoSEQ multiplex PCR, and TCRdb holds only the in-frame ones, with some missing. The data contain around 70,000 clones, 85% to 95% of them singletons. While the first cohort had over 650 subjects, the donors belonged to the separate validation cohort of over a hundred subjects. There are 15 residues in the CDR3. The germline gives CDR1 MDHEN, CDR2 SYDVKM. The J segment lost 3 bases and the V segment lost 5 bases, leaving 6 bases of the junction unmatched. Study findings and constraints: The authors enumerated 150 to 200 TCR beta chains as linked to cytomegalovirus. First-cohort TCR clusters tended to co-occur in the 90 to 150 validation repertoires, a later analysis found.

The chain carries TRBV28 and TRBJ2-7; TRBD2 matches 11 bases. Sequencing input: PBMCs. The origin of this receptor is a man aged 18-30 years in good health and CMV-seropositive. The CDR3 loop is CASSPPSGRIYEQYF. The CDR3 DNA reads TGTGCCAGCAGTCCTCCTAGCGGGAGGATCTACGAGCAGTACTTC.